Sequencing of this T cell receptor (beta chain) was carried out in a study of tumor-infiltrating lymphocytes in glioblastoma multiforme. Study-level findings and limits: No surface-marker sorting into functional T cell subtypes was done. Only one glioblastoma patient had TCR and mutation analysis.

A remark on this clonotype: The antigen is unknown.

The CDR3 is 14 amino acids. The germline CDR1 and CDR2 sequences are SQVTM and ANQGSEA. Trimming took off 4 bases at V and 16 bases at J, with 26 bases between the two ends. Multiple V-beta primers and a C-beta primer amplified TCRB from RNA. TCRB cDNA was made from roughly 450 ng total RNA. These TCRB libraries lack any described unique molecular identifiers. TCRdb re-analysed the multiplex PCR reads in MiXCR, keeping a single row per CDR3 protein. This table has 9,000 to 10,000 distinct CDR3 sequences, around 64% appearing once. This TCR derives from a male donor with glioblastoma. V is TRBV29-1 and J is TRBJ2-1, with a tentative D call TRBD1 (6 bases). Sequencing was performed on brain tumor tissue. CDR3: CSVGGRQVGNGQFF. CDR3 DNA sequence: TGCAGCGTTGGGGGGCGGCAGGTGGGCAATGGGCAATTCTTC.